The clone carrying this TCR beta chain was seen a handful of times. The antigen is undetermined. The CDR3 has 13 amino acids. The germline V gene has CDR1 SGHNT and CDR2 YYREEE (reference sequence). Deletions cut 3 bases from V and 1 base from J, with 7 bases between. The whole isolated RNA underwent reverse transcription, so sequencing captured expressed TCRB transcripts. Data came from immunoSEQ multiplex PCR; TCRdb stores just in-frame clones and leaves some out. Among 240,000 or so clones listed, approximately 20% were seen once. This sample was taken from a study of beta chain features in type 1 diabetes. Study-wide points: When Type 1 diabetes patients were examined, their TCRB CDR3s proved moderately but significantly shorter in all four CD4+ subsets.

The sample taken for sequencing was naive CD4+ T cells from blood. This clonotype was obtained from a woman aged 40 to 55 with type 1 diabetes. The V call is TRBV5-4, the J call TRBJ1-1, with D unclear. DNA of the CDR3: TGTGCCAGCAGCTCCCCAGAGAACACTGAAGCTTTCTTT. This codes for CASSSPENTEAFF.